This T cell receptor (beta chain) stems from a study of cytomegalovirus exposure and HLA in healthy donors. Study-wide results and caveats: The sole available immune exposure information was CMV serostatus.

Germline V CDR1 and CDR2: SGHAT, FQDESV (reference sequence). The CDR3 spans 16 residues. With 5 bases clipped from V and 6 bases from J, the junction kept 9 bases outside the gene matches. This clone turned up a few times. The antigen remains undetermined. PCR used 60 Vbeta primers and 13 Jbeta primers. Assay: immunoSEQ multiplex PCR; the TCRdb copy retains only in-frame clones and omits some. The sample lists fewer than 150,000 clones, less than 85% occurring once. The sample taken for sequencing was PBMCs. The TCR comes from a man in his forties in good health and CMV-seronegative. The chain carries TRBV11-1 and TRBJ1-4, with TRBD1 matching 10 bases. CDR3 in amino acids: CASSIDGQGGDEKLFF. CDR3 nucleotides: TGTGCCAGCAGCATCGATGGACAGGGGGGTGATGAAAAACTGTTTTTT.